This T cell receptor (beta chain) was observed in a study of T-cell reconstitution after alpha-beta-depleted transplantation in children. Study-wide results and caveats: Among T cells one year after transplant, newly produced cells accounted for most counts and diversity. After transplant, high TCRbeta diversity at day 60 in some patients arose from surviving recipient T cells and thymic progenitors.

The CDR3 has 16 amino acids. From germline, CDR1 is MGHRA and CDR2 YSYEKL. To note about this clonotype: Its antigen is not identified. One base away lies a much larger clone, so this may be a sequencing read error.

Unique molecular identifiers were incorporated during preparation of the TCRbeta library. Each CDR3 protein gets one entry after TCRdb re-called the PCR reads with MiXCR. The sample lists about 180,000 distinct CDR3 sequences; around 10% were seen once. The chain couples TRBV4-1 to TRBJ2-3, with D perhaps matching TRBD1 (5 bases). Near its end, the DNA agrees better with TRBJ1-5, so the J call may be wrong. The receptor was isolated from a boy younger than 10 with acute myeloid leukemia, due to receive a stem cell transplant. Here the sequenced sample was PBMCs, taken before TCRalphabeta/CD19-depleted stem cell transplant. The CDR3 loop is CASSRPKGVGTDTQHF. CDR3 nucleotides: TGCGCCAGCAGCCGCCCGAAAGGGGTCGGCACAGATACGCAGCATTTT.